This T cell receptor (beta chain) was recorded in a study of identical twins. General study findings and limits: Among beta out-of-frame sequences, excess sharing between twins appeared weaker. Insertion counts were lower in abundant cord blood beta clonotypes, a trend that memory repertoires did not show.

Unique molecular identifiers were present on cDNA, and template switching added a universal primer site. TCRdb fed the 5' RACE reads into MiXCR, producing one record per CDR3 protein. Of 510,000 or so distinct CDR3 sequences listed, around 15% were seen once; the top ten hold less than 0.5%. Germline V gene lookup returns CDR1 MDHEN and CDR2 SYDVKM. The CDR3 sequence is 14 residues long. With V trimmed by 7 bases and J by 12 bases, 15 bases remained unmatched. This clonotype was counted a few times. Its antigen is currently unknown. These data also featured in a second study, about yellow fever vaccine responses in identical twins. That paper adds: It has been reported that, in twins, the vaccine T cell response seemed partly convergent and partly personalized.

The sequenced material came from CD4+ T cells sorted from blood. This sequence originates from a woman aged 18-29 years in good health. V is TRBV28 and J is TRBJ2-1, with 7 bases fitting TRBD2. Here the CDR3 reads CASTLFGRQVGQFF. The CDR3 DNA reads TGTGCCAGCACACTATTCGGGAGGCAAGTTGGGCAGTTCTTC.